The next 11 T cell receptor beta chains were all read from a single sample in a study of early T cells in non-severe SARS-CoV-2 infection. TCRdb re-derived calls from the 5' RACE reads in MiXCR, one entry per CDR3 protein. The sample has approximately 71,000 distinct CDR3 sequences; around 12% are singletons. The sequencing input was whole blood. These receptors were collected from an adult who was a healthcare worker with PCR-confirmed SARS-CoV-2 infection or an uninfected control (not recorded which).

This clonotype was detected ten times or more. V is TRBV27 and J is TRBJ1-6; TRBD1 matches at 10 bases. The CDR3 has 16 residues. CDR1 and CDR2 from the germline V gene are MNHEY and SMNVEV (reference sequence). The V and J ends lost 5 bases and 10 bases, in that order; junction bases with no gene match: 11. CDR3 region: CASSPLGGTGVSPLHF. The CDR3 DNA reads as TGTGCCAGCAGTCCCCTCGGCGGGACAGGGGTCTCACCCCTCCACTTT.

At least ten counts were recorded for this clonotype. The chain joins TRBV20-1 to TRBJ2-1; D is possibly TRBD2 (6 bases). The CDR3 runs to 16 residues. V gave up 2 bases and J gave up 5 bases, with 19 bases separating them. Germline CDR1 DFQATT, CDR2 SNEGSKA (reference sequence). CDR3 sequence (DNA): TGCAGTGCTAGACCATCCTTGGCGGGACCTAACAATGAGCAGTTCTTC. Protein product: CSARPSLAGPNNEQFF.

This clonotype was observed a handful of times. This chain connects TRBV19 to TRBJ2-1; 8 bases fit TRBD1. CDR3 length: 14 amino acids. Germline trimming cut 5 bases from V and 3 bases from J; bases unmatched to any gene: 3. The V gene's germline CDR1 is LNHDA and CDR2 SQIVND (reference sequence). CDR3 sequence reads: CASSDRGRYNEQFF. As DNA, the CDR3 is TGTGCCAGTAGTGACAGGGGACGCTACAATGAGCAGTTCTTC.

The rearrangement links TRBV7-9 to TRBJ2-3, with 9 bases matching TRBD2. The germline V gene has CDR1 SEHNR and CDR2 FQNEAQ (reference sequence). This CDR3 region has 16 residues. V lost 5 bases and J lost 7; bases outside the gene matches: 13. CDR3 sequence reads: CASSILIAGVGYTQYF. Here the CDR3 DNA reads TGTGCCAGCAGCATCCTCATAGCGGGGGTGGGATATACGCAGTATTTT.

This clonotype has at least ten counts. The chain couples TRBV18 to TRBJ2-5; TRBD2 matches 13 bases. J lost 3 bases, V lost 4 bases, and 5 bases had no gene match. Germline CDR1 reads KGHSH; CDR2 reads LQKENI. The CDR3 sequence is 16 residues long. The CDR3 bases are TGTGCCAGCTCACTCTCGGGACTAGCGGGGAAAGAGACCCAGTACTTC. Its protein is CASSLSGLAGKETQYF.

The chain is built from TRBV27 and TRBJ2-1, with TRBD2 as a possible D gene (6 bases). The CDR3 has 12 amino acids. Germline V lookup: CDR1 MNHEY, CDR2 SMNVEV (reference sequence). Deletions cut 5 bases from V and 8 bases from J, with 10 bases between. The CDR3 nucleotides are TGTGCCAGCAGTAAGAGGGACTATGAGCAGTTCTTC. It translates to CASSKRDYEQFF.

This clonotype was detected only a few times. CDR3 amino acids: CASSFDRGTPQHF. CDR3 coding DNA: TGTGCCAGCAGTTTCGACAGGGGGACGCCCCAGCATTTT. The J gene is TRBJ1-5, the V gene TRBV12-3 or TRBV12-4, with 9 positions matching TRBD1. V was clipped by 3 bases and J by 9 bases; unmatched bases: 3. The CDR3 loop spans 13 amino acids.

The chain employs TRBV7-9 and TRBJ2-1; D is ambiguous. The germline CDR1 and CDR2 sequences are SEHNR and FQNEAQ (reference sequence). There are 13 residues in the CDR3. V lost 5 bases and J lost 3, with 8 bases in between. The CDR3 here is CASSTHIYNEQFF. In DNA form, the CDR3 reads TGTGCCAGCAGCACTCACATCTACAATGAGCAGTTCTTC. The full variable domain, in which reference TRBV7-9 and TRBJ2-1 provide the parts outside the CDR3, is DTGVSQNPRHKITKRGQNVTFRCDPISEHNRLYWYRQTLGQGPEFLTYFQNEAQLEKSRLLSDRFSAERPKGSFSTLEIQRTEQGDSAMYLCASSTHIYNEQFFGPGTRLTVL.

This clonotype was observed many times. This rearrangement joins TRBV6-1 to TRBJ2-7; TRBD1 matches at 8 bases. With 1 base clipped from V and 0 bases from J, the junction kept 2 bases outside the gene matches. This CDR3 has 15 amino acids. Germline-derived CDR1 and CDR2 are MNHNS and SASEGT. The CDR3 protein is CASSEEGTGSYEQYF. The CDR3 DNA reads TGTGCCAGCAGTGAAGAAGGGACAGGCTCCTACGAGCAGTACTTC.

The chain joins TRBV11-2 to TRBJ2-3; 9 bases are shared with TRBD2. There are 14 residues in the CDR3. From germline, CDR1 is SGHAT and CDR2 FQNNGV. J gave up 6 bases and V 2 bases, and 3 bases lay outside the gene matches. The DNA for the CDR3 is TGTGCCAGCAGCTTAATAGCGGGAGTGGATACGCAGTATTTT. Its translation is CASSLIAGVDTQYF.

The rearrangement joins TRBV9 to TRBJ2-1; 11 bases align to TRBD2. The CDR3 has 16 residues. With 0 bases clipped from V and 5 bases from J, the junction kept 4 bases outside the gene matches. Germline V gene data show CDR1 as SGDLS and CDR2 as YYNGEE. In DNA form, the CDR3 reads TGTGCCAGCAGCGTAGCTCTAGCGGGGGGTGACAATGAGCAGTTCTTC. It codes for CASSVALAGGDNEQFF. The full variable domain, with the rest looked up from reference TRBV9 and TRBJ2-1, is DSGVTQTPKHLITATGQRVTLRCSPRSGDLSVYWYQQSLDQGLQFLIQYYNGEERAKGNILERFSAQQFPDLHSELNLSSLELGDSALYFCASSVALAGGDNEQFFGPGTRLTVL.